The 26 T cell receptor beta chains below come from one sample, sequenced in a study of T cell responses to AZD1222 COVID-19 vaccine (dated by TCRdb to the early 2020s). Taken with the paper, the label for time point translates to: baseline before first vaccination. The library was made by the immunoSEQ multiplex PCR assay. TCRdb holds this immuneACCESS table with in-frame rearrangements only. Some clones are missing; in checked studies, unresolved V genes explain under half, and the rest has no known cause. Across this sample there are about 60,000 clones, with about 85% seen only once. The ten biggest clones cover roughly 20% of the sample. This sample comprised peripheral blood, obtained on day 0 of AZD1222 vaccination. The origin of the receptors is an adult in good health.

This rearrangement joins TRBV7-8 to TRBJ1-2; D is unresolved. The CDR3 totals 13 residues. Germline loops: CDR1 SGHVS, CDR2 FQNEAQ. The V end lost 5 bases, the J end lost 5 bases, and 12 bases lay between the germline ends. The CDR3 DNA is TGTGCCAGCAGCCAAGAATCAGCGTATGGCTACACCTTC. This translates into CASSQESAYGYTF.

The chain has TRBV7-2 and TRBJ2-3, with 12 bases that match TRBD2. The germline V gene encodes CDR1 SGHTA and CDR2 FQGNSA. There are 17 residues in the CDR3. V lost 5 bases, J lost 7 bases, and 13 bases stayed unmatched. CDR3 sequence reads: CASSTYITSGGLYTQYF. The CDR3, as DNA: TGTGCCAGCAGCACTTACATCACTAGCGGGGGGCTGTATACGCAGTATTTT.

The genes are TRBV3-1 (or the pseudogene TRBV3-2) and TRBJ2-2, with a possible D match to TRBD2 (6 bases). The CDR3 is 12 amino acids. CDR1 and CDR2 from the germline V gene are LGHDT and YNNKEL (reference sequence). With 7 bases removed from V and 10 bases from J, the gap between germline ends came to 13 bases. The CDR3 protein is CASNIWGEELFF. As DNA, the CDR3 is TGTGCCAGCAACATTTGGGGGGAGGAGCTGTTTTTT.

This clone was observed a single time. The chain carries TRBV27 and TRBJ1-4; 8 bases align to TRBD1. Trimming took 4 bases from V and 8 from J; bases not matched to a gene: 9. Germline V CDR1 and CDR2: MNHEY, SMNVEV (reference sequence). This CDR3 is 15 amino acids long. CDR3 nucleotides: TGTGCCAGCAGTTACCGACAGGGGCAAGGCGAAAAACTGTTTTTT. Amino acid sequence: CASSYRQGQGEKLFF.

V usage is TRBV19 and J usage is TRBJ1-1; D is undetermined. The V end lost 5 bases, the J end lost 5 bases, and 9 bases lay between the germline ends. Germline assignment: CDR1 LNHDA and CDR2 SQIVND (reference sequence). The length of the CDR3 is 12 residues. The CDR3 nucleotides are TGTGCCAGTAGTCTCAGAGGGACTGAAGCTTTCTTT. Residues: CASSLRGTEAFF.

This rearrangement joins TRBV29-1 to TRBJ1-2; TRBD1 matches 7 bases. The CDR3 is 12 residues long. From germline, CDR1 is SQVTM and CDR2 ANQGSEA. Unmatched junction bases numbered 4, after V lost 5 bases and J lost 4 bases. The DNA of the CDR3 is TGCAGCGTTAGACAGGGCTTCTATGGCTACACCTTC. Encoded protein: CSVRQGFYGYTF.

This clone was detected once. V is TRBV2 and J is TRBJ1-2, with TRBD1 as a possible D gene (5 bases). This CDR3 spans 16 amino acids. The germline V gene encodes CDR1 SNHLY and CDR2 FYNNEI. Trimming removed 5 bases from V and 2 bases from J, with 18 bases in between. The CDR3 DNA is TGTGCCAGCAGTTATAAGGGGCCTCCCCCAAACTATGGCTACACCTTC. Its translation: CASSYKGPPPNYGYTF.

This chain links TRBV5-1 with TRBJ1-1; 8 bases are a match to TRBD1. Trimming at V came to 0 bases and at J to 2 bases, leaving 3 bases not matched to a gene. Germline CDR1 SGHRS, CDR2 YFSETQ. The CDR3 extends over 15 amino acids. The CDR3 here is CASSLGQGINTEAFF. The CDR3 DNA follows: TGCGCCAGCAGCTTGGGACAGGGGATCAACACTGAAGCTTTCTTT. The complete variable domain, with remaining parts taken from reference TRBV5-1 and TRBJ1-1, reads KAGVTQTPRYLIKTRGQQVTLSCSPISGHRSVSWYQQTPGQGLQFLFEYFSETQRNKGNFPGRFSGRQFSNSRSEMNVSTLELGDSALYLCASSLGQGINTEAFFGQGTRLTVV.

The chain combines TRBV25-1 with TRBJ1-2; D is uncertain. CDR3 length: 12 residues. Trimming pared 1 base from V and 5 bases from J, leaving 5 bases between. Per the germline V gene, CDR1 is MGHDK and CDR2 is SYGVNS. The CDR3 DNA reads TGTGCCAGCAGTGAATTTGGTTATGGCTACACCTTC. This codes for CASSEFGYGYTF.

The rearrangement uses TRBV15 and TRBJ2-3; 9 bases are a match to TRBD2. Germline trimming cut 0 bases from V and 0 bases from J; bases unmatched to any gene: 7. The length of the CDR3 is 18 residues. Germline CDR1 LNHNV, CDR2 YYDKDF (reference sequence). CDR3 residues: CATSRDITSGLSTDTQYF. The CDR3, as DNA: TGTGCCACCAGCAGAGATATCACTAGCGGGCTTAGCACAGATACGCAGTATTTT.

V and J are TRBV27 and TRBJ1-1; no reliable D call. Trimming removed 4 bases from V and 12 bases from J, with 12 bases in between. Per germline, CDR1 MNHEY and CDR2 SMNVEV (reference sequence). This CDR3 spans 11 amino acids. For the CDR3, the DNA is TGTGCCAGCAGTTGGGGTTATTACACTTTCTTT. Protein sequence: CASSWGYYTFF.

The J gene is TRBJ1-3, the V gene TRBV7-8; D not resolved. Germline CDR1 reads SGHVS; CDR2 reads FQNEAQ. The CDR3 totals 15 residues. V lost 1 base to trimming and J lost 0 bases, with 7 bases between them. The CDR3 DNA reads as TGTGCCAGCAGCTTAGAGTCCTTCTCTGGAAACACCATATATTTT. Protein sequence: CASSLESFSGNTIYF.

This chain uses TRBV19 with TRBJ1-1; D call uncertain. CDR3 size: 14 residues. Germline CDR1 reads LNHDA; CDR2 reads SQIVND (reference sequence). The germline V and J ends were trimmed by 7 bases and 3 bases, with 15 bases remaining between them. Here the CDR3 DNA reads TGTGCCAGTAAGGCTGGTTTGACGGACACTGAAGCTTTCTTT. It codes for CASKAGLTDTEAFF.

V gene TRBV19 combines with J gene TRBJ1-1; D is unclear. This CDR3 has 14 residues. Per the germline V gene, CDR1 is LNHDA and CDR2 is SQIVND (reference sequence). Trimming left V 5 bases short and J 0 bases short, with 10 bases between. The CDR3 protein is CASSPGPVNTEAFF. CDR3 bases: TGTGCCAGTAGTCCCGGACCGGTGAACACTGAAGCTTTCTTT.

V is TRBV18 and J is TRBJ1-2; D gene ambiguous. The germline V and J ends were trimmed by 4 bases and 6 bases, with 27 bases remaining between them. CDR3 size: 18 residues. Germline V gives CDR1 KGHSH, CDR2 LQKENI. DNA of the CDR3: TGTGCCAGCTCACACATTAAGAAGGGCAGTTTGAGTCGAAATGGCTACACCTTC. As protein: CASSHIKKGSLSRNGYTF.

The V call is TRBV25-1, the J call TRBJ2-1, with 7 bases lining up with TRBD1. V dropped 6 bases and J dropped 2; count of bases not matched to a gene: 7. The length of the CDR3 is 15 residues. Germline CDR1 reads MGHDK; CDR2 reads SYGVNS. CDR3 loop: CASSNRGPPYNEQFF. DNA of the CDR3: TGTGCCAGCAGCAACAGGGGACCCCCCTACAATGAGCAGTTCTTC.

This clone is a singleton in its sample. This chain uses TRBV7-9 with TRBJ1-5; D not resolved. Trimming cost V 1 base and J 1 base, with 5 bases left between them. This CDR3 region has 14 residues. Germline CDR1 SEHNR, CDR2 FQNEAQ (reference sequence). The CDR3 region has the DNA TGTGCCAGCAGCTTAGTGGAAAGCAATCAGCCCCAGCATTTT. It specifies CASSLVESNQPQHF.

The count of this clone is one. This chain connects TRBV28 to TRBJ2-7; TRBD1 aligns across 8 bases. The CDR3 has 15 amino acids. V dropped 1 base and J dropped 6; count of bases not matched to a gene: 8. Germline CDR1 is MDHEN and CDR2 is SYDVKM. Here the CDR3 DNA reads TGTGCCAGCAGTTTATCTGGGACAGGAACCGGCGAGCAGTACTTC. Encoded protein: CASSLSGTGTGEQYF.

V gene TRBV27 combines with J gene TRBJ1-2, with D tentatively TRBD1 (5 bases). With 1 base removed from V and 6 bases from J, the gap between germline ends came to 12 bases. The germline gives CDR1 MNHEY, CDR2 SMNVEV (reference sequence). CDR3 length: 14 residues. CDR3 nucleotides: TGTGCCAGCAGTTTATTGGGGGGGACCAATGGCTACACCTTC. It is translated as CASSLLGGTNGYTF.

The chain employs TRBV19 and TRBJ2-2; D is perhaps TRBD1 (5 bases). The V end was cut by 2 bases, the J end by 2 bases, with 6 bases between. The CDR3 sequence is 14 residues long. Germline V gene lookup returns CDR1 LNHDA and CDR2 SQIVND (reference sequence). CDR3 DNA sequence: TGTGCCAGTAGTATACAGGGCAACACCGGGGAGCTGTTTTTT. This gives the protein CASSIQGNTGELFF.

The CDR3 here is CASTIREGEQYF. The DNA of the CDR3 is TGTGCCAGCACCATTAGGGAAGGCGAGCAGTACTTC. V usage is TRBV7-9 and J usage is TRBJ2-7; D is uncertain. Germline-derived CDR1 and CDR2 are SEHNR and FQNEAQ (reference sequence). The CDR3 is 12 amino acids. The V gene lost 7 bases and the J gene lost 6 bases, with 13 bases spanning the gap.

The chain links TRBV2 to TRBJ2-1; 9 nucleotides match TRBD2. V was pared by 6 bases and J by 5 bases, with 11 bases of the junction left unmatched. This CDR3 spans 16 amino acids. CDR1 SNHLY and CDR2 FYNNEI come from the germline V gene. The CDR3 region has the DNA TGTGCCAGCAGCGACTGGTTGCGGGGGGGGAACAATGAGCAGTTCTTC. Translated, it gives CASSDWLRGGNNEQFF.

The chain employs TRBV7-2 and TRBJ1-5; D gene unclear. The CDR3 has 13 amino acids. V was clipped by 5 bases and J by 6 bases, with 11 bases between them. CDR1 and CDR2 (germline): SGHTA, FQGNSA. CDR3 residues: CASSPDRGQPQHF. CDR3 DNA: TGTGCCAGCAGCCCGGACCGGGGTCAGCCCCAGCATTTT.

This chain links TRBV7-9 with TRBJ1-2; D is possibly TRBD1 (5 bases). V was clipped by 4 bases and J by 9 bases, with 18 bases between them. The CDR3 is made up of 14 amino acids. CDR1 and CDR2 from the germline V gene are SEHNR and FQNEAQ (reference sequence). CDR3 sequence: CASSYPRERVSYTF. The CDR3 region has the DNA TGTGCCAGCAGCTACCCCAGGGAGAGGGTTAGCTACACCTTC.

V gene TRBV18 combines with J gene TRBJ1-1; D possibly corresponds to TRBD1 (5 bases). The V gene lost 5 bases and the J gene lost 4 bases, with 14 bases spanning the gap. Germline CDR1 KGHSH, CDR2 LQKENI. CDR3 size: 14 residues. CDR3 amino acids: CASSTQGGTTEAFF. As DNA, the CDR3 is TGTGCCAGCTCAACCCAGGGTGGCACCACTGAAGCTTTCTTT.

This rearrangement joins TRBV6-5 to TRBJ1-5, with D maybe TRBD1 (5 bases). V lost 10 bases and J lost 7, with 11 bases in between. CDR3 length equals 11 residues. Germline V gene sequence: CDR1 MNHEY, CDR2 SVGAGI. The CDR3 loop reads CAIGTGQPQHF. In DNA form, the CDR3 reads TGTGCCATCGGGACGGGACAGCCCCAGCATTTT.